Following are 32 T cell receptor beta chains from one sample sequenced in a study of cytomegalovirus exposure and HLA in healthy donors. Profiled with immunoSEQ multiplex PCR; TCRdb holds only in-frame clones, not every one. The repertoire holds around 140,000 clones, with approximately 86% as singletons. The sequencing sample was made of PBMCs. Receptors were obtained from a man aged 18 to 29 in good health and CMV-seropositive.

The chain joins TRBV2 to TRBJ2-3, with TRBD2 identical over 9 bases. Germline V lookup: CDR1 SNHLY, CDR2 FYNNEI. The CDR3 has 16 amino acids. Trimming at V came to 3 bases and at J to 1 base, leaving 5 bases not matched to a gene. In DNA, the CDR3 is TGTGCCAGCAGTGAGGGAGTAGCGGGGGGCACAGATACGCAGTATTTT. It specifies CASSEGVAGGTDTQYF.

This chain links TRBV4-1 with TRBJ2-7, with 7 positions matching TRBD2. CDR3 length: 15 amino acids. Losses at the gene ends were 6 bases for V and 0 bases for J; bases not matched to a gene: 8. The V gene's germline CDR1 is MGHRA and CDR2 YSYEKL. CDR3 DNA sequence: TGCGCCAGCAGTAGGGGCAGCGGGGACTCCTACGAGCAGTACTTC. It codes for CASSRGSGDSYEQYF.

This rearrangement joins TRBV6-5 to TRBJ2-5; TRBD1 aligns across 9 bases. The CDR3 totals 15 residues. The V and J ends lost 1 base and 3 bases, in that order; junction bases with no gene match: 3. In germline, CDR1 is MNHEY, CDR2 SVGAGI. DNA of the CDR3: TGTGCCAGCAGTTACTTCACAGGGGGCGAAGAGACCCAGTACTTC. Its protein product is CASSYFTGGEETQYF.

This chain joins TRBV4-2 and TRBJ1-1; D unclear. V lost 1 base and J 0 bases, leaving 12 bases between the germline ends. There are 16 residues in the CDR3. Per the germline V gene, CDR1 is LGHNA and CDR2 is YNFKEQ. The CDR3 nucleotides read TGTGCCAGCAGCCAAGCATCCCGTGGCATGAACACTGAAGCTTTCTTT. Its translation is CASSQASRGMNTEAFF.

This clone was observed a few times. V gene TRBV19 combines with J gene TRBJ2-1; TRBD1 might be the D (5 bases). Per germline, CDR1 LNHDA and CDR2 SQIVND (reference sequence). The CDR3 runs 14 residues. V lost 8 bases and J lost 2, with 13 bases in between. CDR3 sequence (DNA): TGTGCCAGTGGAAGGGGCGAAGCCTACAATGAGCAGTTCTTC. Its translation: CASGRGEAYNEQFF.

This chain uses TRBV30 with TRBJ1-2, with 7 bases aligning to TRBD1. With 3 bases clipped from V and 8 bases from J, the junction kept 15 bases outside the gene matches. The CDR3 is made up of 15 amino acids. Per the germline V gene, CDR1 is GTSNPN and CDR2 is SVGIG (reference sequence). The CDR3 DNA is TGTGCCTGGAGGGTCGACAGGGAAGGGCAGGGGGGCTACACCTTC. It codes for CAWRVDREGQGGYTF.

In its sample, this clone was seen a few times. The CDR3 bases are TGTGCCAGCAGTATACTAGCGGGGAACACCGGGGAGCTGTTTTTT. It encodes CASSILAGNTGELFF. The chain employs TRBV6-1 and TRBJ2-2; 9 nucleotides agree with TRBD2. The germline CDR1 and CDR2 sequences are MNHNS and SASEGT. The CDR3 consists of 15 residues. V shed 5 bases, J shed 1 base, and the junction held 2 bases outside the gene matches.

J is TRBJ1-5 and V is TRBV7-6, with TRBD1 matching 8 bases. The germline CDR1 and CDR2 sequences are SGHVS and FNYEAQ. Germline trimming cut 2 bases from V and 3 bases from J; bases unmatched to any gene: 9. The CDR3 runs 17 residues. As DNA, the CDR3 is TGTGCCAGCAGCTTATCGCCGGGACAGGCTGACAATCAGCCCCAGCATTTT. Amino acid sequence: CASSLSPGQADNQPQHF.

The chain combines TRBV30 with TRBJ1-1, with TRBD1 matching over 8 bases. The ends lost 2 bases at V and 5 bases at J; junction bases unmatched: 4. This CDR3 has 13 amino acids. Germline assignment: CDR1 GTSNPN and CDR2 SVGIG (reference sequence). In DNA form, the CDR3 reads TGTGCCTGGAGTCTAGGGACAGGAACTGAAGCTTTCTTT. This gives the protein CAWSLGTGTEAFF.

CDR3 protein: CATSRETGANSPLHF. CDR3 coding DNA: TGTGCCACCAGCAGAGAGACAGGGGCCAATTCACCCCTCCACTTT. This sequence joins TRBV15 and TRBJ1-6, with 8 bases fitting TRBD1. Germline-derived CDR1 and CDR2 are LNHNV and YYDKDF (reference sequence). Trimming at V came to 0 bases and at J to 7 bases, leaving 2 bases not matched to a gene. This CDR3 spans 15 amino acids.

The rearrangement joins TRBV5-8 to TRBJ2-3; 7 bases are shared with TRBD1. There are 16 residues in the CDR3. The germline V gene encodes CDR1 SGHTS and CDR2 YDEGEE. The V segment lost 2 bases and the J segment 0 bases; nucleotides outside the gene matches: 6. As DNA, the CDR3 is TGTGCCAGCAGCTTTCACAGGGGTCCCAGCACAGATACGCAGTATTTT. It encodes CASSFHRGPSTDTQYF. The entire variable domain, with the rest obtained from reference TRBV5-8 and TRBJ2-3, is as follows: EAGVTQSPTHLIKTRGQQATLRCSPISGHTSVYWYQQALGLGLQFLLWYDEGEERNRGNFPPRFSGRQFPNYSSELNVNALELEDSALYLCASSFHRGPSTDTQYFGPGTRLTVL.

The rearrangement links TRBV29-1 to TRBJ1-1; 7 bases align to TRBD1. CDR3 length: 11 amino acids. The junction had 4 bases not matched to a gene; V was cut back by 1 base and J by 11 bases. Germline lookup yields CDR1 SQVTM and CDR2 ANQGSEA. The CDR3 sequence is CSVEVGQEAFF. Written as DNA, the CDR3 is TGCAGCGTTGAAGTCGGACAGGAGGCTTTCTTT.

The J gene is TRBJ2-2, the V gene TRBV6-5, with TRBD1 matching 8 bases. Germline-derived CDR1 and CDR2 are MNHEY and SVGAGI. This CDR3 has 14 residues. Unmatched junction bases numbered 7, after V lost 5 bases and J lost 8 bases. The CDR3 region has the DNA TGTGCCAGCAGTGAACAGGGGGGTGTAGGGGAGCTGTTTTTT. Translating gives CASSEQGGVGELFF.

The gene calls are TRBV5-4 and TRBJ2-3; D is undetermined. This CDR3 spans 13 amino acids. From germline, CDR1 is SGHNT and CDR2 YYREEE (reference sequence). Trimming cost V 4 bases and J 5 bases, with 11 bases left between them. CDR3: CASSPPYGDTQYF. In DNA form, the CDR3 reads TGTGCCAGCAGCCCCCCCTACGGAGATACGCAGTATTTT.

The chain recombines TRBV6-5 with TRBJ1-2; TRBD1 might be the D (6 bases). The CDR3 is made up of 15 amino acids. The V and J ends lost 0 bases and 8 bases respectively, with 16 bases between them. Germline CDR1 MNHEY, CDR2 SVGAGI. The chain's CDR3 is CASSYSDRGGRGYTF. The CDR3 region has the DNA TGTGCCAGCAGTTACTCTGATCGGGGGGGCCGGGGCTACACCTTC.

The V gene is TRBV5-6, the J gene TRBJ1-4; a possible D gene is TRBD1 (6 bases). The CDR3 totals 19 residues. Trimming pared 4 bases from V and 2 bases from J, leaving 24 bases between. Germline CDR1 is SGHDT and CDR2 is YYEEEE. The CDR3 DNA is TGTGCCAGCAGCGGAAGCCAGGGGTTTTCAGTGGCTACTAATGAAAAACTGTTTTTT. Its protein product is CASSGSQGFSVATNEKLFF. Together with reference TRBV5-6 and TRBJ1-4, the CDR3 gives the full variable domain: DAGVTQSPTHLIKTRGQQVTLRCSPKSGHDTVSWYQQALGQGPQFIFQYYEEEERQRGNFPDRFSGHQFPNYSSELNVNALLLGDSALYLCASSGSQGFSVATNEKLFFGSGTQLSVL.

V is TRBV4-2 and J is TRBJ2-7; TRBD2 matches at 12 bases. Germline CDR1 LGHNA, CDR2 YNFKEQ. V shed 3 bases, J shed 2 bases, and the junction held 5 bases outside the gene matches. The CDR3 loop spans 16 amino acids. The CDR3 nucleotides read TGTGCCAGCAGCCAGGACAGGACTAGCGGGGCCTACGAGCAGTACTTC. As protein: CASSQDRTSGAYEQYF.

The V call is TRBV5-4, the J call TRBJ2-7, with 11 bases matching TRBD1. Germline lookup yields CDR1 SGHNT and CDR2 YYREEE (reference sequence). The CDR3 runs to 14 residues. V shed 4 bases, J shed 3 bases, and the junction held 3 bases outside the gene matches. The CDR3 coding sequence is TGTGCCAGCAGCGCGGACAGGGGGCGCTACGAGCAGTACTTC. Amino acid sequence: CASSADRGRYEQYF.

This chain links TRBV4-2 with TRBJ1-2, with 7 positions matching TRBD1. J was trimmed by 6 bases and V by 4 bases; bases with no gene match: 5. CDR1 is LGHNA, CDR2 YNFKEQ, per germline. This CDR3 spans 13 amino acids. CDR3 region: CASSPGDSHGYTF. CDR3 DNA sequence: TGTGCCAGCAGCCCTGGGGACAGCCATGGCTACACCTTC.

V gene TRBV7-9 combines with J gene TRBJ2-1; a weak D match, TRBD2 (5 bases). This CDR3 spans 14 amino acids. V was cut by 0 bases and J by 8 bases, with 11 bases left in between. The germline V gene has CDR1 SEHNR and CDR2 FQNEAQ (reference sequence). The CDR3 protein is CASSLASGVDEQFF. The CDR3 DNA reads TGTGCCAGCAGCTTAGCATCCGGGGTCGATGAGCAGTTCTTC.

The chain carries TRBV6-5 and TRBJ2-1; 7 bases are shared with TRBD1. J was trimmed by 7 bases and V by 6 bases; bases with no gene match: 6. Germline CDR1 reads MNHEY; CDR2 reads SVGAGI. This CDR3 region has 13 residues. CDR3 nucleotides: TGTGCCAGCAGGTCCCCCAGGGGGAATGAGCAGTTCTTC. It translates to CASRSPRGNEQFF.

This clone was seen just once. The rearrangement joins TRBV28 to TRBJ1-2; D is ambiguous. Deletions cut 2 bases from V and 5 bases from J, with 6 bases between. CDR1 is MDHEN, CDR2 SYDVKM, per germline. The CDR3 totals 12 residues. Here the CDR3 DNA reads TGTGCCAGCAGTTTACGGGAGTATGGCTACACCTTC. It translates to CASSLREYGYTF.

The J gene is TRBJ2-1, the V gene TRBV5-4; TRBD2 matches 8 bases. The CDR3 totals 15 residues. Germline CDR1 is SGHNT and CDR2 is YYREEE (reference sequence). The V gene end was trimmed by 4 bases and the J gene end by 9 bases; junction bases not matched to a gene: 12. CDR3 residues: CASSRLEGGTSEQFF. CDR3 in DNA: TGTGCCAGCAGCCGATTGGAGGGAGGGACTAGTGAGCAGTTCTTC. Looking up the rest from reference TRBV5-4 and TRBJ2-1 gives the full variable domain: ETGVTQSPTHLIKTRGQQVTLRCSSQSGHNTVSWYQQALGQGPQFIFQYYREEENGRGNFPPRFSGLQFPNYSSELNVNALELDDSALYLCASSRLEGGTSEQFFGPGTRLTVL.

The chain combines TRBV30 with TRBJ1-3, with 7 bases identical to TRBD1. The CDR3 runs to 14 residues. Germline V lookup: CDR1 GTSNPN, CDR2 SVGIG (reference sequence). V dropped 0 bases and J dropped 4; count of bases not matched to a gene: 3. The CDR3 nucleotides are TGTGCCTGGAGTGTCAAGGGGGCGGGAAACACCATATATTTT. Translated: CAWSVKGAGNTIYF.

The chain is built from TRBV18 and TRBJ2-6, with 9 bases fitting TRBD2. Trimming at V came to 4 bases and at J to 0 bases, leaving 7 bases not matched to a gene. The CDR3 loop spans 18 amino acids. CDR1 and CDR2 from the germline V gene are KGHSH and LQKENI. The CDR3 loop reads CASSLSGGSTSGANVLTF. The CDR3 DNA follows: TGTGCCAGCTCACTTAGCGGGGGTTCCACCTCTGGGGCCAACGTCCTGACTTTC. Together with reference TRBV18 and TRBJ2-6, the CDR3 gives the full variable domain: NAGVMQNPRHLVRRRGQEARLRCSPMKGHSHVYWYRQLPEEGLKFMVYLQKENIIDESGMPKERFSAEFPKEGPSILRIQQVVRGDSAAYFCASSLSGGSTSGANVLTFGAGSRLTVL.

The V and J genes are TRBV19 and TRBJ2-7; tentatively, D is TRBD2 (5 bases). The CDR3 sequence is 15 residues long. V was clipped by 5 bases and J by 0 bases, with 14 bases between them. Germline CDR1 and CDR2: LNHDA and SQIVND (reference sequence). In DNA, the CDR3 is TGTGCCAGTAGTTTTAGCGACACGAGCTCCTACGAGCAGTACTTC. Its translation: CASSFSDTSSYEQYF.

This clone was observed once. The V call is TRBV25-1, the J call TRBJ1-2, with 12 bases identical to TRBD1. V gave up 3 bases and J gave up 2 bases; unmatched junction bases: 7. The CDR3 totals 17 residues. Germline values: CDR1 MGHDK, CDR2 SYGVNS. As DNA, the CDR3 is TGTGCCAGCAGTGATCCGGGACAGGGGGCGAAAAACTATGGCTACACCTTC. It encodes CASSDPGQGAKNYGYTF.

The chain couples TRBV7-9 to TRBJ2-5, with TRBD1 matching 12 bases. The CDR3 has 16 residues. From germline, CDR1 is SEHNR and CDR2 FQNEAQ (reference sequence). J was trimmed by 4 bases and V by 5 bases; bases with no gene match: 8. The CDR3 sequence is CASSTSGTGGLETQYF. Written as DNA, the CDR3 is TGTGCCAGCAGCACCTCCGGGACAGGGGGCCTAGAGACCCAGTACTTC.

V is TRBV5-7 and J is TRBJ1-5, with D unresolved. TRBV5-7 is labeled an ORF, and its function is uncertain. The V and J ends lost 4 bases and 0 bases respectively, with 14 bases between them. The CDR3 totals 16 residues. The CDR3 coding sequence is TGTGCCAGCAGCCTTCTAAAACAGCATAGCAATCAGCCCCAGCATTTT. It translates to CASSLLKQHSNQPQHF.

The chain joins TRBV18 to TRBJ1-1; D unresolved. CDR1 and CDR2 from the germline V gene are KGHSH and LQKENI. The CDR3 has 14 residues. Trimming cost V 1 base and J 1 base, with 7 bases left between them. The CDR3 sequence is CASSPRIGNTEAFF. CDR3 coding DNA: TGTGCCAGCTCACCACGAATCGGGAACACTGAAGCTTTCTTT. The full variable domain, with the rest looked up from reference TRBV18 and TRBJ1-1, is NAGVMQNPRHLVRRRGQEARLRCSPMKGHSHVYWYRQLPEEGLKFMVYLQKENIIDESGMPKERFSAEFPKEGPSILRIQQVVRGDSAAYFCASSPRIGNTEAFFGQGTRLTVV.

This rearrangement joins TRBV15 to TRBJ1-2; 7 bases fit TRBD1. The CDR3 loop spans 15 amino acids. Losses at the gene ends were 4 bases for V and 3 bases for J; bases not matched to a gene: 8. From germline, CDR1 is LNHNV and CDR2 YYDKDF (reference sequence). This CDR3 is CATSTHQGGDYGYTF. The CDR3 bases are TGTGCCACCAGCACACACCAGGGGGGTGACTATGGCTACACCTTC.

This chain connects TRBV5-1 to TRBJ2-5; the D gene is possibly TRBD2 (5 bases). The CDR3 is 16 residues long. Germline V gene sequence: CDR1 SGHRS, CDR2 YFSETQ. Trimming shortened V by 1 base and J by 1 base, and 14 bases separated the two germline ends. The CDR3 DNA follows: TGCGCCAGCAGCTTGAGGGCGGGCTCGGTCCAAGAGACCCAGTACTTC. This encodes CASSLRAGSVQETQYF.